This is a list of T cell receptor beta chains from one sample in a study of T cells in tumors and immune-related adverse events. Some clones are missing from TCRdb's copy, which holds only in-frame ones; the method was immunoSEQ multiplex PCR. The sample includes about 22,000 clones, about 89% of them seen just once. The sequenced sample was lymph node tissue, obtained from a patient treated with anti-PD-1 therapy. The receptors originated from a female donor with metastatic renal cell carcinoma. Both conserved end residues are part of each CDR3. D genes are given only for firm matches. Where a row states a size, it is once, few, many or the class of an expanded clone; other rows omit it.

NA	TRBV10-3	NA	TRBJ2-3	TGTGCCATCAGCTATGACAGAGAAACCACAGATACGCAGTATTTT	CAISYDRETTDTQYF
NA	TRBV29-1	NA	TRBJ1-1	TGCAGCGTTGGCAGGGGTATGAACACTGAAGCTTTCTTT	CSVGRGMNTEAFF
NA	TRBV30	NA	TRBJ2-2	TGTGCCTGGAGTGTCCAGTTGTCCGGGGAGCTGTTTTTT	CAWSVQLSGELFF
NA	TRBV2	once	TRBJ2-4	TGTGCCAGCAGTGAGTGGGGGGACAGTAGGTACTTC	CASSEWGDSRYF
NA	TRBV4-3	NA	TRBJ1-1	TGCGCCAGCAGCCAAGCAGTGGGGGTAGTGAACACTGAAGCTTTCTTT	CASSQAVGVVNTEAFF
NA	TRBV6-6	NA	TRBJ2-7	TGTGCCAGCAGCACTGGCAGTGGGTATTTTTACGAGCAGTACTTC	CASSTGSGYFYEQYF
NA	TRBV7-6	NA	TRBJ2-4	TGTGCCAGCAGCTTACTCGGCAGGCGAGACATTCAGTACTTC	CASSLLGRRDIQYF
NA	TRBV6-5	NA	TRBJ1-5	TGTGCCAGCAACCAGGGTTTAGGACAGCCCCAGCATTTT	CASNQGLGQPQHF
TRBD2	TRBV5-1	NA	TRBJ2-1	TGCGCCAGCAGCTATATGGGACTAGCGGGAGTTTACAATGAGCAGTTCTTC	CASSYMGLAGVYNEQFF
TRBD1	TRBV5-1	NA	TRBJ2-7	TGCGCCAGCAGCTTGGGACAGGGGCAATACGAGCAGTACTTC	CASSLGQGQYEQYF
TRBD1	TRBV29-1	NA	TRBJ2-7	TGCAGCGTCGAAACCGGGACAGGGGTCTACGAGCAGTACTTC	CSVETGTGVYEQYF
TRBD2	TRBV9	NA	TRBJ2-3	TGTGCCAGCAGCGTAGGCAGTAGCGGGGCTCGTGATACGCAGTATTTT	CASSVGSSGARDTQYF
TRBD2	TRBV11-2	NA	TRBJ2-2	TGTGCCAGCAGCGGAGGACTAGCGGGAGGCCACCGGGAGCTGTTTTTT	CASSGGLAGGHRELFF
NA	TRBV7-9	NA	TRBJ1-1	TGTGCCAGCAGCTTTGAATTGAACACTGAAGCTTTCTTT	CASSFELNTEAFF
NA	TRBV7-8	NA	TRBJ1-6	TGTGCCAGCAGCTTACGGGGACCGGATTCTTCACCCCTCCACTTT	CASSLRGPDSSPLHF
NA	TRBV6-1	once	TRBJ2-5	TGTGCCAGCAGTGAACATCAGGGCCAAGAGACCCAGTACTTC	CASSEHQGQETQYF
TRBD1	TRBV7-9	once	TRBJ1-4	TGTGCCAGCAGCTCCCAGGGGGCGCGTGGTGAAAAACTGTTTTTT	CASSSQGARGEKLFF
NA	TRBV7-9	few	TRBJ1-4	TGTGCCAGCAGCCAGGCCCCTAATGAAAAACTGTTTTTT	CASSQAPNEKLFF
TRBD1	TRBV29-1	NA	TRBJ1-1	TGCAGCGTTCACGGACAGGGTCAAGCTTTCTTT	CSVHGQGQAFF
NA	TRBV13	NA	TRBJ1-2	TGTGCCAGCAGCTCAGACACCTCTAACTATGGCTACACCTTC	CASSSDTSNYGYTF
TRBD2	TRBV5-1	NA	TRBJ2-2	TGCGCCAGCAGCACGGGACTAGCGGGATTGACAAGGTCGAACACCGGGGAGCTGTTTTTT	CASSTGLAGLTRSNTGELFF
NA	TRBV6-5	NA	TRBJ2-2	TGTGCCAGCCACAAGGGGCATGGTGGAACCGGGGAGCTGTTTTTT	CASHKGHGGTGELFF
NA	TRBV6-1	NA	TRBJ1-1	TGTGCCAGCAGTGAAACAGGGTTGAACACTGAAGCTTTCTTT	CASSETGLNTEAFF
TRBD1	TRBV6-5	few	TRBJ1-4	TGTGCCAGCAGTCGATCCCAAGGGACAGGTGAACTGTTTTTT	CASSRSQGTGELFF
NA	TRBV6-6	NA	TRBJ1-6	TGTGCCAGCAAGGTAGACCATAATTCACCCCTCCACTTT	CASKVDHNSPLHF
NA	TRBV5-4	NA	TRBJ1-1	TGTGCGGCCGCTAGGGAGATGGACACTGAAGCTTTCTTT	CAAAREMDTEAFF
TRBD2	TRBV5-4	NA	TRBJ2-1	TGTGCCAGCAGCACCAGGACTAGCGGGGTCTACAATGAGCAGTTCTTC	CASSTRTSGVYNEQFF
NA	TRBV29-1	NA	TRBJ2-1	TGCAGCCACTCCAGACTCTCCTACAATGAGCAGTTCTTC	CSHSRLSYNEQFF
TRBD2	TRBV10-2	NA	TRBJ2-7	TGCGCCAGCAGCCCGACTAGCGAGGGCGAGCAGTACTTC	CASSPTSEGEQYF
NA	TRBV30	NA	TRBJ1-5	TGTGCCTGGAGTGGGGGGACAAATAGCAATCAGCCCCAGCATTTT	CAWSGGTNSNQPQHF
NA	TRBV7-9	NA	TRBJ2-3	TGTGCCAGCAGCCATCAGCAAGATACGCAGTATTTT	CASSHQQDTQYF
NA	TRBV18	NA	TRBJ2-6	TGTGCCAGCTCACGGGACGAGGAGGCCAACGTCCTGACTTTC	CASSRDEEANVLTF
NA	TRBV4-1	NA	TRBJ2-2	TGCGCCAGCAGCCAAGTTGTACTAGGAGTCATCGGGGAGCTGTTTTTT	CASSQVVLGVIGELFF
TRBD2	TRBV28	NA	TRBJ2-7	TGTGCCAGCAGCCAAACTGGGACTAGCGGCTACGAGCAGTACTTC	CASSQTGTSGYEQYF
NA	TRBV6-6	NA	TRBJ2-5	TGTGCCAGCACCGCGGGTCAGGCCCAGTACTTC	CASTAGQAQYF
NA	TRBV19	NA	TRBJ2-3	TGTGCCAGTAGTATCGAAGGCACAGATACGCAGTATTTT	CASSIEGTDTQYF
NA	TRBV4-2	NA	TRBJ2-1	TGTGCCAGCAGCCGTGCAGGGGCCAGCAGCGATGAGCAGTTCTTC	CASSRAGASSDEQFF